Following are 25 T cell receptor beta chains from one sample sequenced in a study of T-cell memory formation after mild COVID-19. In TCRdb, the 5' RACE reads were re-called with MiXCR into one record per CDR3 protein. The sample has under 550,000 distinct CDR3 sequences, roughly 18% seen once. Sequenced material: PBMCs or a T cell subset sorted from them (not recorded which). These receptor sequences come from a man younger than 35 who had mild COVID-19 (a few samples of this study predate the infection). Cell type and time point are not known.

There are a few counts of this clonotype. The chain employs TRBV27 and TRBJ2-7; the D is unclear. V lost 5 bases and J 2 bases, leaving 13 bases between the germline ends. The CDR3 has 14 residues. Germline values: CDR1 MNHEY, CDR2 SMNVEV (reference sequence). The CDR3 nucleotides are TGTGCCAGCAGTCCCCGGGCAGGCCCCTACGAGCAGTACGTC. This encodes CASSPRAGPYEQYV.

This clonotype occurred a few times. The chain is built from TRBV15 and TRBJ2-2; no definite D call. The germline V gene has CDR1 LNHNV and CDR2 YYDKDF (reference sequence). Deletions cut 0 bases from V and 0 bases from J, with 8 bases between. CDR3 length: 16 amino acids. DNA for the CDR3: TGTGCCACCAGCAGAGAGGTCGGACCGAACACCGGGGAGCTGTTTTTT. The encoded protein is CATSREVGPNTGELFF.

The chain employs TRBV5-1 and TRBJ2-3; D gene unclear. The germline V gene encodes CDR1 SGHRS and CDR2 YFSETQ. CDR3 length equals 15 residues. V was clipped by 5 bases and J by 2 bases, with 15 bases between them. CDR3 nucleotides: TGCGCCAGCAGTTTTGACCGGGTAAACACAGATACGCAGTATTTT. Residues: CASSFDRVNTDTQYF.

There are a few counts of this clonotype. V is TRBV5-1 and J is TRBJ1-2; 10 bases line up with TRBD1. V lost 0 bases, J lost 10 bases, and 3 bases stayed unmatched. Germline values: CDR1 SGHRS, CDR2 YFSETQ. This CDR3 has 13 amino acids. The DNA for the CDR3 is TGCGCCAGCAGCTTGGGAGGACAGGGGGACTACACCTTC. Protein: CASSLGGQGDYTF.

The gene calls are TRBV6-4 and TRBJ2-1; possible D gene TRBD1, 6 bases. With 3 bases removed from V and 7 bases from J, the gap between germline ends came to 10 bases. This CDR3 has 13 residues. Germline CDR1 is MRHNA and CDR2 is SNTAGT. As DNA, the CDR3 is TGTGCCAGCAGTGAGGGGGCTGAGAATGAGCAGTTCTTC. As protein: CASSEGAENEQFF.

This sequence joins TRBV5-1 and TRBJ2-1, with 10 bases fitting TRBD2. Trimming cost V 4 bases and J 0 bases; bases outside gene matches: 7. The CDR3 length is 17 residues. Germline CDR1 and CDR2: SGHRS and YFSETQ. CDR3 loop: CASSAQRGGSSYNEQFF. The DNA of the CDR3 is TGCGCCAGCAGCGCCCAGCGGGGGGGAAGCTCCTACAATGAGCAGTTCTTC.

This chain connects TRBV6-9 to TRBJ1-4, with D perhaps TRBD1 (6 bases). Between the trimmed V and J ends, which lost 3 bases and 4 bases, there was a span of 15 bases. The CDR3 has 16 amino acids. The germline gives CDR1 MNHGY, CDR2 SVAAGI. CDR3 region: CASSYPRRTDNEKLFF. The CDR3 DNA follows: TGTGCCAGCAGTTACCCGCGCCGGACAGATAATGAAAAACTGTTTTTT.

The CDR3 protein is CASLNMVGRTEAFF. In DNA, the CDR3 is TGTGCCAGCCTGAATATGGTTGGTAGGACTGAAGCTTTCTTT. This chain links TRBV7-9 with TRBJ1-1, with D unresolved. The V end lost 8 bases, the J end lost 5 bases, and 18 bases lay between the germline ends. In germline, CDR1 is SEHNR, CDR2 FQNEAQ (reference sequence). The CDR3 covers 14 residues.

This chain joins TRBV11-2 and TRBJ2-4; D is unresolved. Germline V lookup: CDR1 SGHAT, CDR2 FQNNGV. This CDR3 comprises 13 residues. Trimming shortened V by 2 bases and J by 6 bases, and 8 bases separated the two germline ends. CDR3 region: CASSLKGGNIQYF. DNA of the CDR3: TGTGCCAGCAGCTTAAAGGGCGGAAACATTCAGTACTTC. Combining the CDR3 with reference TRBV11-2 and TRBJ2-4 gives the whole variable domain EAGVAQSPRYKIIEKRQSVAFWCNPISGHATLYWYQQILGQGPKLLIQFQNNGVVDDSQLPKDRFSAERLKGVDSTLKIQPAKLEDSAVYLCASSLKGGNIQYFGAGTRLSVL.

The sample holds a few counts of this clonotype. The J gene is TRBJ2-2, the V gene TRBV11-2, with TRBD2 identical over 8 bases. The CDR3 consists of 16 residues. The junction had 14 bases not matched to a gene; V was cut back by 7 bases and J by 7 bases. The V gene's germline CDR1 is SGHAT and CDR2 FQNNGV. As DNA, the CDR3 is TGTGCCAGCAAGTGGGGACGGGGGGGCCTCAGCGGGGAGCTGTTTTTT. Translating gives CASKWGRGGLSGELFF. The complete variable domain, with remaining parts taken from reference TRBV11-2 and TRBJ2-2, reads EAGVAQSPRYKIIEKRQSVAFWCNPISGHATLYWYQQILGQGPKLLIQFQNNGVVDDSQLPKDRFSAERLKGVDSTLKIQPAKLEDSAVYLCASKWGRGGLSGELFFGEGSRLTVL.

Only a few counts were recorded for this clonotype. The genes are TRBV4-1 and TRBJ2-3; the match to TRBD1 covers 8 bases. CDR1 and CDR2 (germline): MGHRA, YSYEKL. V was pared by 0 bases and J by 5 bases, with 7 bases of the junction left unmatched. The CDR3 has 16 residues. The CDR3 here is CASSQEETGVGDTQYF. CDR3 DNA: TGCGCCAGCAGCCAAGAAGAGACAGGGGTGGGAGATACGCAGTATTTT.

V usage is TRBV7-6 and J usage is TRBJ2-5; unclear D gene. The CDR3 is 15 amino acids. The V end lost 2 bases, the J end lost 5 bases, and 15 bases lay between the germline ends. CDR1 SGHVS and CDR2 FNYEAQ come from the germline V gene. The CDR3 DNA reads as TGTGCCAGCAGCTTATCAGATCTGAGGACGGAGACCCAGTACTTC. It is translated as CASSLSDLRTETQYF.

This clonotype has more than one count but fewer than ten. The chain carries TRBV6-5 and TRBJ1-4, with D possibly TRBD1 on 5 matching bases. The V gene lost 0 bases and the J gene lost 8 bases, with 10 bases spanning the gap. Looked up from germline, CDR1 is MNHEY and CDR2 is SVGAGI. This CDR3 comprises 14 residues. As DNA, the CDR3 is TGTGCCAGCAGTTACTCACAGGTCAGGGAAAAACTGTTTTTT. It specifies CASSYSQVREKLFF.

The chain uses TRBV13 and TRBJ2-1, with 8 bases matching TRBD1. J was trimmed by 9 bases and V by 1 base; bases with no gene match: 8. Germline V gene data show CDR1 as PRHDT and CDR2 as FYEKMQ (reference sequence). The CDR3 extends over 15 amino acids. The DNA of the CDR3 is TGTGCCAGCAGCTTAGCCGTGACAGGGGTAGGTGAGCAGTTCTTC. Protein product: CASSLAVTGVGEQFF.

The chain has TRBV5-1 and TRBJ2-7, with D possibly TRBD2 on 6 matching bases. CDR3 length: 14 amino acids. Germline CDR1 reads SGHRS; CDR2 reads YFSETQ. V dropped 4 bases and J dropped 4 bases, with 15 bases sitting between them. This CDR3 is CASSGPGVKYEQYF. CDR3 DNA: TGCGCCAGCAGCGGGCCGGGGGTTAAGTACGAGCAGTACTTC.

This clonotype came up a few times. The V call is TRBV12-3 or TRBV12-4, the J call TRBJ1-5; 10 positions agree with TRBD1. The CDR3 runs to 18 residues. V lost 5 bases to trimming and J lost 1 base; unmatched junction nucleotides: 11. In DNA, the CDR3 is TGTGCCAGCAGTCCCCGGGACAGGGGCCTCAACAGCAATCAGCCCCAGCATTTT. Translating it yields CASSPRDRGLNSNQPQHF.

V gene TRBV24-1 combines with J gene TRBJ1-1, with D unresolved. The V gene's germline CDR1 is KGHDR and CDR2 SFDVKD. The CDR3 runs to 13 residues. With 7 bases removed from V and 0 bases from J, the gap between germline ends came to 8 bases. This CDR3 reads CATRETVNTEAFF. The CDR3 DNA sequence: TGTGCCACCAGAGAGACGGTGAACACTGAAGCTTTCTTT.

About this clonotype: One end of the junction varies from germline; a read error may be responsible. This chain connects TRBV27 to TRBJ1-1; D perhaps matches TRBD1 (6 bases). CDR3 length: 14 amino acids. CDR1 MNHEY and CDR2 SMNVEV come from the germline V gene (reference sequence). CDR3 residues: CASSAGHTNTEALF. In DNA form, the CDR3 reads TGTGCCAGCAGCGCGGGACACACGAACACTGAAGCTCTCTTT.

The table lists this clonotype with many counts. V gene TRBV18 combines with J gene TRBJ2-3, with TRBD2 matching over 10 bases. The germline CDR1 and CDR2 sequences are KGHSH and LQKENI. The CDR3 contains 16 residues. V was pared by 2 bases and J by 7 bases, with 9 bases of the junction left unmatched. The CDR3 region is CASSPRASGGRYTQYF. In DNA, the CDR3 is TGTGCCAGCTCACCAAGGGCTAGCGGGGGTCGGTATACGCAGTATTTT.

The chain carries TRBV5-1 and TRBJ2-1; 11 nucleotides align to TRBD2. In germline, CDR1 is SGHRS, CDR2 YFSETQ. The trim removed 1 base at V and 6 bases at J, leaving 6 bases unmatched. The CDR3 covers 16 residues. The CDR3 bases are TGCGCCAGCAGCTTGCCGTTAGCGGGGGGGATCAATGAGCAGTTCTTC. Its translation is CASSLPLAGGINEQFF.

In this sample, this clonotype turned up once. The chain is built from TRBV28 and TRBJ1-5; no clear D. V dropped 2 bases and J dropped 3 bases, with 11 bases sitting between them. The CDR3 has 15 amino acids. Germline V gene sequence: CDR1 MDHEN, CDR2 SYDVKM. CDR3 sequence: CASSLGQLNNQPQHF. In nucleotides, the CDR3 is TGTGCCAGCAGTTTAGGGCAGTTAAACAATCAGCCCCAGCATTTT.

This chain connects TRBV14 to TRBJ2-2; no clear D gene. The V end was cut by 7 bases, the J end by 6 bases, with 9 bases between. The CDR3 has 12 amino acids. CDR1 and CDR2 (germline): SGHDN, FVKESK. DNA of the CDR3: TGTGCCAGCAAGAGCCCCCCCGGGGAGCTGTTTTTT. It specifies CASKSPPGELFF. Drawing the rest from reference TRBV14 and TRBJ2-2, the complete variable domain is EAGVTQFPSHSVIEKGQTVTLRCDPISGHDNLYWYRRVMGKEIKFLLHFVKESKQDESGMPNNRFLAERTGGTYSTLKVQPAELEDSGVYFCASKSPPGELFFGEGSRLTVL.

The V call is TRBV4-1, the J call TRBJ2-2; D may be TRBD1 or TRBD2 (6 bases each). Trimming shortened V by 4 bases and J by 0 bases, and 15 bases separated the two germline ends. The CDR3 runs 17 residues. Germline CDR1 MGHRA, CDR2 YSYEKL. CDR3 in amino acids: CASSRILGGPNTGELFF. DNA of the CDR3: TGCGCCAGCAGCCGTATCCTCGGGGGCCCGAACACCGGGGAGCTGTTTTTT.

The rearrangement links TRBV28 to TRBJ2-1, with 9 positions matching TRBD1. This CDR3 comprises 15 residues. Trimming at V came to 6 bases and at J to 4 bases, leaving 7 bases not matched to a gene. The germline V gene has CDR1 MDHEN and CDR2 SYDVKM. The CDR3 sequence is CASSPATGGYNEQFF. The DNA of the CDR3 is TGTGCCAGCAGCCCCGCGACAGGGGGGTACAATGAGCAGTTCTTC.

The chain uses TRBV19 and TRBJ1-6, with a possible D match to TRBD1 (6 bases). The CDR3 covers 14 residues. The ends were cut back, 6 bases at V and 6 bases at J, with 12 bases in the middle. Germline V lookup: CDR1 LNHDA, CDR2 SQIVND (reference sequence). The chain's CDR3 is CASSPPRGNSPLHF. CDR3 sequence (DNA): TGTGCCAGTAGCCCACCCAGGGGTAATTCACCCCTCCACTTT.